At least ten counts were recorded for the clone carrying this TCR beta chain. Its antigen is still unknown. The entry originates in a study of read filtering for tumor transcriptome and immune sequencing. Points from the study as a whole: This fraction held mixed bone marrow immune cells after CD138-negative sorting. Approximately 82% of IR-seq clonotypes had a single read, yet these held approximately 3.7% of reads. Without single-read clonotypes, shared clonotype proportions correlated more between IR-seq and RNA-seq. IR-seq captured clonotypes deeper and more reliably than RNA-seq.

This library used around 0.4 ug RNA and molecular barcoded adaptors spanning alpha/delta and beta/gamma chains. TCRdb re-analysed the reads in MiXCR, keeping a single row per CDR3 protein. Among 57,000 or so distinct CDR3 sequences, approximately 20% were seen once, and the ten largest hold over 12%. V shed 2 bases and J shed 8 bases, with 6 bases lying between them. Germline CDR1 and CDR2: SGHTA and FQGNSA. This CDR3 is built from 12 residues. Sequenced sample: a population of CD138-negative cells sorted from bone marrow. This sequence originates from a donor aged 40 or over with multiple myeloma. This chain uses TRBV7-2 with TRBJ1-4; D is ambiguous. CDR3 sequence reads: CASSLSGEKLFF. CDR3 DNA sequence: TGTGCCAGCAGCTTAAGTGGGGAAAAACTGTTTTTT.